This T cell receptor beta chain came from a study of shared clonotypes between healthy human individuals. Method: immunoSEQ multiplex PCR; TCRdb's copy keeps in-frame clones and lacks some. The sample holds some 2,000,000 clones, 90% to 95% seen once. The germline V gene has CDR1 SGHTA and CDR2 FQGNSA. CDR3 length: 13 residues. V lost 3 bases and J 5 bases, leaving 10 bases between the germline ends. About this clone itself: The antigen is unknown.

Study-wide results and caveats: What rarefaction showed was incomplete sorted-subset sequencing despite large depth.

V usage is TRBV7-2 and J usage is TRBJ1-2; D remains ambiguous. This TCR was recovered from a man aged 18 to 30 in good health. The sequenced sample was naive CD4+ T cells sorted from blood. The subset here: CD45RA+ positively selected. For the CDR3, the DNA is TGTGCCAGCAGCTTCAGCTCCGGGTATGGCTACACCTTC. Translated, it gives CASSFSSGYGYTF.